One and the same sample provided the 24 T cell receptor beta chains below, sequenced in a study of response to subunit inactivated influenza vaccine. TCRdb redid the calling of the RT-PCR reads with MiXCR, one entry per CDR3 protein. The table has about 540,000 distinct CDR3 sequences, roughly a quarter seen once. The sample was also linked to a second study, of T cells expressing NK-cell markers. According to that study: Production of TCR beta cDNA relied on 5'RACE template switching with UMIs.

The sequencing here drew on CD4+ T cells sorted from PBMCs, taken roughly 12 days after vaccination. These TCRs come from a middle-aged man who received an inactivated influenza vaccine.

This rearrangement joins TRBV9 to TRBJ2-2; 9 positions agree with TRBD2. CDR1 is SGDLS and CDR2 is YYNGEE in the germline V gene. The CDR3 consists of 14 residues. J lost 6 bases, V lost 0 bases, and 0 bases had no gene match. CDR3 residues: CASSVGTSAGELFF. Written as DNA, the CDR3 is TGTGCCAGCAGCGTAGGGACTAGCGCCGGGGAGCTGTTTTTT. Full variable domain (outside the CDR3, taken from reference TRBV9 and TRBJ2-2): DSGVTQTPKHLITATGQRVTLRCSPRSGDLSVYWYQQSLDQGLQFLIQYYNGEERAKGNILERFSAQQFPDLHSELNLSSLELGDSALYFCASSVGTSAGELFFGEGSRLTVL.

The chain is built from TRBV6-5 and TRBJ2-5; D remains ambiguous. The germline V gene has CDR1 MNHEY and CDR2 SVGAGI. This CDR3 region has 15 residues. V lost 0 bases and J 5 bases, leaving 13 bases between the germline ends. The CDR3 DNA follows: TGTGCCAGCAGTTACTCGTATAGGGTCCGGGAGACCCAGTACTTC. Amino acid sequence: CASSYSYRVRETQYF.

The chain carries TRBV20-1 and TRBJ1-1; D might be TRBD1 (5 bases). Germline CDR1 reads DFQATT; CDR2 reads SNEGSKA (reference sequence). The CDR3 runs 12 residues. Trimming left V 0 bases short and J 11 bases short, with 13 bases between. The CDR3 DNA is TGCAGTGCTAGAGATCTTGTTCGGGGGGCTTTCTTT. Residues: CSARDLVRGAFF.

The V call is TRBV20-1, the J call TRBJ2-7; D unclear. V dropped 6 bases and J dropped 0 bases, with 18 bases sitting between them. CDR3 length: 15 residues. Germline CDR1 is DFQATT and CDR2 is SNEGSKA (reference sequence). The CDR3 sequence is CSAPPWRQSSYEQYF. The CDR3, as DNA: TGCAGTGCCCCTCCCTGGCGTCAGAGCTCCTACGAGCAGTACTTC.

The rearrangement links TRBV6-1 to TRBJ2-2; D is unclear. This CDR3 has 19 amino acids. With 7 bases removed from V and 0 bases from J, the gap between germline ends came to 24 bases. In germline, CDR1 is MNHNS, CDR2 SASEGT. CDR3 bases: TGTGCCAGCACCCGGGCGGTTGTACGACGAACCCCGAACACCGGGGAGCTGTTTTTT. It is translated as CASTRAVVRRTPNTGELFF.

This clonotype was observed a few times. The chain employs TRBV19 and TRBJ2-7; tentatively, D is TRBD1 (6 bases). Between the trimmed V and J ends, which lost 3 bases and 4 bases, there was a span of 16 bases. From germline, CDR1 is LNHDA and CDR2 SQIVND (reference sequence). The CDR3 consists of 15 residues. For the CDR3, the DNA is TGTGCCAGTAGTATTCTGGCCGGGCAGGGGTACGAGCAGTACTTC. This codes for CASSILAGQGYEQYF.

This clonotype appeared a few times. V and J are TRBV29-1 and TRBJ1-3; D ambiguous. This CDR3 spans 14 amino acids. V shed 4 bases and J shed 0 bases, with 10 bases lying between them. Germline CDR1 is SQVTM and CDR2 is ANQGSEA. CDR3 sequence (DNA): TGCAGCGTTGGGCCGGGTCACTCTGGAAACACCATATATTTT. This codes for CSVGPGHSGNTIYF.

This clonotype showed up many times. The CDR3 region is CSARPRKRDAHNEQFF. The DNA of the CDR3 is TGCAGTGCTAGACCCCGGAAGCGGGACGCCCACAATGAGCAGTTCTTC. This rearrangement joins TRBV20-1 to TRBJ2-1; 7 bases map to TRBD2. This CDR3 region has 16 residues. The V gene end was trimmed by 2 bases and the J gene end by 5 bases; junction bases not matched to a gene: 12. Germline V gene data show CDR1 as DFQATT and CDR2 as SNEGSKA (reference sequence).

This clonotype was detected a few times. The CDR3 reads CASRDWEGSNQPQHF. The CDR3 DNA follows: TGTGCCAGCAGGGACTGGGAGGGAAGCAATCAGCCCCAGCATTTT. The V call is TRBV2, the J call TRBJ1-5; no reliable D call. Germline V gives CDR1 SNHLY, CDR2 FYNNEI. Between the trimmed V and J ends, which lost 6 bases and 1 base, there was a span of 13 bases. CDR3 length: 15 amino acids.

The CDR3 protein is CASSLDAGGVYEQYF. As DNA, the CDR3 is TGTGCCAGCAGCTTAGACGCAGGGGGTGTGTACGAGCAGTACTTC. The chain carries TRBV7-2 and TRBJ2-7; TRBD1 matches 7 bases. The length of the CDR3 is 15 residues. Trimming took 1 base from V and 4 from J; bases not matched to a gene: 7. CDR1 and CDR2 (germline): SGHTA, FQGNSA.

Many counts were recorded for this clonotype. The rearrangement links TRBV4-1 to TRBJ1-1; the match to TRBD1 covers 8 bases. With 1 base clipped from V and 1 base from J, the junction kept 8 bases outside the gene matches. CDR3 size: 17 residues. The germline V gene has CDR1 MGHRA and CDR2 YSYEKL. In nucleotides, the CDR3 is TGCGCCAGCAGCCAAGTGAAAACAGGGGGGAGGAACACTGAAGCTTTCTTT. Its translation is CASSQVKTGGRNTEAFF.

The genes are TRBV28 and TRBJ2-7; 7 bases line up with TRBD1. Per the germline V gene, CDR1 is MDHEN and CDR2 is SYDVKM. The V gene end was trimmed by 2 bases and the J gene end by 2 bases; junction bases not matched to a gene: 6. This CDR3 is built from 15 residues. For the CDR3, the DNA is TGTGCCAGCAGTTTACTCGGACAGGTGACCTACGAGCAGTACTTC. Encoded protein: CASSLLGQVTYEQYF.

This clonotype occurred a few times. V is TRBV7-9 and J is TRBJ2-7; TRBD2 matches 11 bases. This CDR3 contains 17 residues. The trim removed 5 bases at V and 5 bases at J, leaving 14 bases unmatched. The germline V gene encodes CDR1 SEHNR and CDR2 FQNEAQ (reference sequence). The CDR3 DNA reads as TGTGCCAGCAGCCCCGGCGTCCTAGCGGGGGGCCTTGACGAGCAGTACTTC. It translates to CASSPGVLAGGLDEQYF.

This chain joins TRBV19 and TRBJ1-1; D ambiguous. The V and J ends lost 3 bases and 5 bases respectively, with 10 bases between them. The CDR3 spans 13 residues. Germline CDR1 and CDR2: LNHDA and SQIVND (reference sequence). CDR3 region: CASSITGWTEAFF. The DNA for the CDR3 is TGTGCCAGTAGTATTACGGGATGGACTGAAGCTTTCTTT.

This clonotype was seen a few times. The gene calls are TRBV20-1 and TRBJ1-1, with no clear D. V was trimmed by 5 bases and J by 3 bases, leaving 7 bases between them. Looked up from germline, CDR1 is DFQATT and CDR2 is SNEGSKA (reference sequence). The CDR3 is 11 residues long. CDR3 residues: CSAVPHTEAFF. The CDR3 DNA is TGCAGTGCTGTACCCCACACTGAAGCTTTCTTT.

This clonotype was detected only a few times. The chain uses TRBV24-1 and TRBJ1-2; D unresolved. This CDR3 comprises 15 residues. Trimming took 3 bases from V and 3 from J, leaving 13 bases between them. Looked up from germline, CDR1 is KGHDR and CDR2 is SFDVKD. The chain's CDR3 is CATSDAGGQDYGYTF. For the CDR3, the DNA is TGTGCCACCAGTGATGCCGGTGGCCAAGACTATGGCTACACCTTC.

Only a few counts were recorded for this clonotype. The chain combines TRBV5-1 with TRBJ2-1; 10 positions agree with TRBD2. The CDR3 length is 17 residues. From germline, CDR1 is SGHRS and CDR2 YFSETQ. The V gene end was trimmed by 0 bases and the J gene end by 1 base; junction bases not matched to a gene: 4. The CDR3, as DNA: TGCGCCAGCAGCTTGGTGCCTAGCGGGGGATCCTACAATGAGCAGTTCTTC. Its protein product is CASSLVPSGGSYNEQFF.

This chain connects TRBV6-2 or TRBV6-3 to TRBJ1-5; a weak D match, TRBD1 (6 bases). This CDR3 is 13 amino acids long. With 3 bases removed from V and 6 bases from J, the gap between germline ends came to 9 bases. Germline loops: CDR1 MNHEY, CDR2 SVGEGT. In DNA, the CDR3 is TGTGCCAGCAGTTATATAGGGGGTCAGCCCCAGCATTTT. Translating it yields CASSYIGGQPQHF.

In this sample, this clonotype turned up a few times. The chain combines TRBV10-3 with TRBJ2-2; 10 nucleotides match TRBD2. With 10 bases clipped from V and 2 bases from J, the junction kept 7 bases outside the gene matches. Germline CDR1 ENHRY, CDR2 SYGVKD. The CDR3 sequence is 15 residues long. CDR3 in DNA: TGTGCCACCCTACGACTAGCGGGCAACACCGGGGAGCTGTTTTTT. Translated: CATLRLAGNTGELFF.

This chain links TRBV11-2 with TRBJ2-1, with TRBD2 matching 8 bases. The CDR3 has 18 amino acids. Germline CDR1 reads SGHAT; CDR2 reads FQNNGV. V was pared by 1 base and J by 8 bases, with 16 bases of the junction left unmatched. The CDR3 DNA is TGTGCCAGCAGCTTAGTTTTCGGGGGGGGCCGGTCGGGCTATGAGCAGTTCTTC. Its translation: CASSLVFGGGRSGYEQFF.

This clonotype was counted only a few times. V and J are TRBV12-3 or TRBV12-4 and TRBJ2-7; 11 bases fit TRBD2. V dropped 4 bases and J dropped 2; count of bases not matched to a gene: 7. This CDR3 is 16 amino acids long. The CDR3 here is CASSYTSGSGPYEQYF. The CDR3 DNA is TGTGCCAGCAGTTATACTAGCGGGAGCGGCCCCTACGAGCAGTACTTC.

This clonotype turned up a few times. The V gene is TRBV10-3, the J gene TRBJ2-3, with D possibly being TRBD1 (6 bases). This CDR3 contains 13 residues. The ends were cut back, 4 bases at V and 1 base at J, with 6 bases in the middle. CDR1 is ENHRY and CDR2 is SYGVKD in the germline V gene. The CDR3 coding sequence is TGTGCCATCAGTGGGACAGGCACAGATACGCAGTATTTT. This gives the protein CAISGTGTDTQYF.

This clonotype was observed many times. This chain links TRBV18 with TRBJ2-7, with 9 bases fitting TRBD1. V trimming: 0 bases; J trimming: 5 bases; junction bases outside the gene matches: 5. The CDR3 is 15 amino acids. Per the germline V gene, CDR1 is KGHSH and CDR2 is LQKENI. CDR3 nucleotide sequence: TGTGCCAGCTCACCACCTATGGGACAGGGAGACGAGCAGTACTTC. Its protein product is CASSPPMGQGDEQYF. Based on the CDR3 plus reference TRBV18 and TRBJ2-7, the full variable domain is NAGVMQNPRHLVRRRGQEARLRCSPMKGHSHVYWYRQLPEEGLKFMVYLQKENIIDESGMPKERFSAEFPKEGPSILRIQQVVRGDSAAYFCASSPPMGQGDEQYFGPGTRLTVT.

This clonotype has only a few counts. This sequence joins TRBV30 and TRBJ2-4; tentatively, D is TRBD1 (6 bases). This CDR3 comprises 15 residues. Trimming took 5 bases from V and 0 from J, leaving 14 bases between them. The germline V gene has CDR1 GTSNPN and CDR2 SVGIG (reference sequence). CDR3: CAWGQLQGAKNIQYF. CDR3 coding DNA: TGTGCCTGGGGACAATTACAGGGAGCCAAAAACATTCAGTACTTC.